The 8 T cell receptor beta chains listed next were all sequenced from one sample in a study of blood T cells in healthy people across ages. Next came a second PCR, run for 7 to 11 cycles, which used a sample-barcoded 5' primer along with a J-beta primer mix. TCRdb re-called the 5' RACE reads through MiXCR, storing one row per CDR3 protein. Of about 1.6 million distinct CDR3 sequences listed, 34% were seen once; the top ten hold roughly 10%. Sample: blood. The receptors were gathered from a woman under 40 in good health.

The chain links TRBV4-2 to TRBJ2-5; 11 bases align to TRBD2. The germline V gene has CDR1 LGHNA and CDR2 YNFKEQ. CDR3 size: 16 residues. J gave up 3 bases and V 4 bases, and 7 bases lay outside the gene matches. The CDR3 spells CASSRIGTSGEETQYF. In DNA, the CDR3 is TGTGCCAGCAGCCGTATCGGGACTAGCGGAGAAGAGACCCAGTACTTC.

The V and J genes are TRBV4-1 and TRBJ2-3; D is possibly TRBD1 or TRBD2 (5 bases each). Germline-derived CDR1 and CDR2 are MGHRA and YSYEKL. The CDR3 covers 15 residues. The ends were cut back, 4 bases at V and 3 bases at J, with 14 bases in the middle. The CDR3, as DNA: TGCGCCAGCAGCCGCTCAACGGGGCGGACAGATACGCAGTATTTT. This sequence encodes CASSRSTGRTDTQYF.

This clonotype was counted between two and nine times. The chain has TRBV7-9 and TRBJ2-3; 9 bases align to TRBD1. Looked up from germline, CDR1 is SEHNR and CDR2 is FQNEAQ (reference sequence). This CDR3 has 16 residues. V was clipped by 5 bases and J by 5 bases; unmatched bases: 11. As DNA, the CDR3 is TGTGCCAGCAGCCTCACCGGGACAGGGAGTCGAGATACGCAGTATTTT. Translated, it gives CASSLTGTGSRDTQYF.

This clonotype was seen more than once but under ten times. The rearrangement links TRBV24-1 to TRBJ2-1, with D possibly matching TRBD1 (6 bases). V gave up 2 bases and J gave up 6 bases, with 16 bases separating them. The CDR3 length is 16 residues. CDR1 is KGHDR, CDR2 SFDVKD, per germline. The CDR3 DNA reads as TGTGCCACCAGTGATTCTTCAGGGGCGGTCTCCAATGAGCAGTTCTTC. This sequence encodes CATSDSSGAVSNEQFF.

In this sample, this clonotype turned up a few times. The genes are TRBV20-1 and TRBJ2-5, with 7 bases lining up with TRBD2. Per germline, CDR1 DFQATT and CDR2 SNEGSKA (reference sequence). This CDR3 comprises 15 residues. The ends lost 2 bases at V and 3 bases at J; junction bases unmatched: 9. CDR3 coding DNA: TGCAGTGCTAGACCTCCCCCGGGGGGAAAAGAGACCCAGTACTTC. It is translated as CSARPPPGGKETQYF.

The chain joins TRBV9 to TRBJ2-1; no definite D call. V gave up 8 bases and J gave up 8 bases, with 20 bases separating them. The CDR3 contains 14 residues. Germline lookup yields CDR1 SGDLS and CDR2 YYNGEE. As DNA, the CDR3 is TGTGCCAGTACCCCCCTCCCGGGTTTCGATGAGCAGTTCTTC. This gives the protein CASTPLPGFDEQFF.

Regarding this clonotype: An end of the junction does not agree with germline; a read error may underlie this. The J gene is TRBJ1-4, the V gene TRBV3-1; no reliable D call. In germline, CDR1 is LGHDT, CDR2 YNNKEL (reference sequence). The CDR3 totals 14 residues. CDR3 in amino acids: CASTDGGVREKRFF. For the CDR3, the DNA is TGTGCCAGCACCGACGGCGGGGTCCGGGAAAAACGGTTTTTT.

This clonotype has more than one count but fewer than ten. The chain is built from TRBV6-2 or TRBV6-3 and TRBJ1-1; 7 bases are a match to TRBD1. This CDR3 comprises 12 residues. V was clipped by 9 bases and J by 6 bases; unmatched bases: 7. Germline V CDR1 and CDR2: MNHEY, SVGEGT. The CDR3 DNA is TGTGCCAGTACCCGGACAGGCGCTGAAGCTTTCTTT. Its protein product is CASTRTGAEAFF.